In this sample, the clone carrying this T cell receptor beta chain turned up many times. CDR1 and CDR2 from the germline V gene are SGDLS and YYNGEE. This CDR3 region has 15 residues. Trimming shortened V by 0 bases and J by 4 bases, and 10 bases separated the two germline ends. The data were obtained in a study of neurological immune-mediated disorders. TCRdb ran MiXCR on the 5' RACE reads and lists one entry per CDR3 protein. Among 50,000 to 55,000 distinct CDR3 sequences listed, about a tenth were seen once. It was from 2 million PBMCs stored at -80 C that the unsorted libraries were obtained. This TCR derives from a man in his 70s with HTLV-1-associated myelopathy (HAM/TSP). Sequencing input: PBMCs. The V call is TRBV9, the J call TRBJ2-2; D possibly corresponds to TRBD1 (6 bases). CDR3 loop: CASSVVLGGTGELFF. The CDR3 nucleotides are TGTGCCAGCAGCGTAGTTTTAGGGGGCACCGGGGAGCTGTTTTTT.